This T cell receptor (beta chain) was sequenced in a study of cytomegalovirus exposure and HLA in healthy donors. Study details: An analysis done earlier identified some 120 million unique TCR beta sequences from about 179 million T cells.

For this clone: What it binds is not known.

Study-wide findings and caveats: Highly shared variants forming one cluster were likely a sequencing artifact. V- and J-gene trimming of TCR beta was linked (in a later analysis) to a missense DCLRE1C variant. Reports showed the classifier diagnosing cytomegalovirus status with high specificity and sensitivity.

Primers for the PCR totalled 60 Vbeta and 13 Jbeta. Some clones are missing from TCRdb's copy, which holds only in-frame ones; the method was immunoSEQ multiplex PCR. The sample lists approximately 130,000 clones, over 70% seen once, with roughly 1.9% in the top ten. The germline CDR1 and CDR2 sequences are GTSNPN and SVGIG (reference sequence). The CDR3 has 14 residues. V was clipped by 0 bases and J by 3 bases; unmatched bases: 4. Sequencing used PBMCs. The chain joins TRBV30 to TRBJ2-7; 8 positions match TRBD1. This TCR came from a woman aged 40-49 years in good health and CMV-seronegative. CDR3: CAWSVDGTGYEQYF. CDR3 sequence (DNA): TGTGCCTGGAGTGTTGACGGGACAGGCTACGAGCAGTACTTC.